One sample yielded the 10 T cell receptor beta chains listed below, sequenced in a study of metastatic and nonmetastatic thyroid tumors. Using MiXCR, TCRdb reanalyzed the PCR reads. This table holds about 40,000 clones, about 13% found once. Each patient went into thyroid surgery without having received any treatment. Sequenced material: blood. Receptors originate from a female donor with papillary thyroid cancer or a benign thyroid nodule (not recorded which). Some clones in this sample may be carry-over from other donors' samples.

On this clone itself: The germline gene is not matched at one end of the junction; a read error may be the cause. The rearrangement uses TRBV6-1 and TRBJ2-3; 10 bases fit TRBD2. CDR3 length: 16 amino acids. Per germline, CDR1 MNHNS and CDR2 SASEGT. The CDR3 protein is CASSPKREGSAYTQYF. In nucleotides, the CDR3 is TGTGCCAGCAGTCCCAAGCGGGAGGGCAGTGCATATACACAGTATTTT.

This clone was detected only a few times. A read error may explain this, as a much larger clone is one base away. This chain joins TRBV5-1 and TRBJ1-1; D is unclear. The length of the CDR3 is 13 residues. Per germline, CDR1 SGHRS and CDR2 YFSETQ. In DNA form, the CDR3 reads TGCGCCAGCAGATTGGGTGGGAACACTGAAGCTTTCTTT. It translates to CASRLGGNTEAFF.

This clone was observed a handful of times. It may be a read error: a sequence one base away is much more abundant. Other DNA sequences in the sample encode the same CDR3. The CDR3 coding sequence is TGTGCCTGGGGGACAGGTTCGACCACTGAAGCTTTCTTT. It yields the protein CAWGTGSTTEAFF. The chain is built from TRBV30 and TRBJ1-1; 8 bases align to TRBD1. In germline, CDR1 is GTSNPN, CDR2 SVGIG (reference sequence). V shed 5 bases, J shed 4 bases, and the junction held 6 bases outside the gene matches. The CDR3 contains 13 residues.

J is TRBJ2-1 and V is TRBV20-1; 8 nucleotides agree with TRBD2. J lost 3 bases, V lost 6 bases, and 1 base had no gene match. Per germline, CDR1 DFQATT and CDR2 SNEGSKA (reference sequence). This CDR3 is 12 amino acids long. CDR3 DNA sequence: TGCAGTGCGGGACTAGGCTACAATGAGCAGTTCTTC. As protein: CSAGLGYNEQFF.

The chain combines TRBV5-6 with TRBJ2-7, with 8 bases matching TRBD1. The CDR3 runs to 15 residues. The V segment lost 1 base and the J segment 1 base; nucleotides outside the gene matches: 4. Germline V CDR1 and CDR2: SGHDT, YYEEEE. This CDR3 is CASSLYDRGSYEQYF. CDR3 coding DNA: TGTGCCAGCAGCTTGTACGACAGGGGTTCCTACGAGCAGTACTTC.

This clone was observed many times. The chain carries TRBV6-2 or TRBV6-3 and TRBJ1-5; D is perhaps TRBD1 (6 bases). V was trimmed by 5 bases and J by 0 bases, leaving 14 bases between them. The CDR3 runs to 16 residues. CDR1 MNHEY and CDR2 SVGEGT come from the germline V gene. This CDR3 is CASSLTGIYSNQPQHF. DNA of the CDR3: TGTGCCAGCAGTCTTACAGGGATTTATAGCAATCAGCCCCAGCATTTT.

This sequence joins TRBV28 and TRBJ1-6; a weak D match, TRBD1 (6 bases). Deletions cut 8 bases from V and 8 bases from J, with 16 bases between. The length of the CDR3 is 14 residues. In germline, CDR1 is MDHEN, CDR2 SYDVKM. CDR3 protein: CASAGAARHSPLHF. CDR3 DNA: TGTGCCAGCGCGGGGGCTGCCCGCCATTCACCCCTCCACTTT.

This clone occurred many times. The V call is TRBV19, the J call TRBJ1-1; D is perhaps TRBD1 (5 bases). The CDR3 is 12 amino acids. Trimming left V 7 bases short and J 11 bases short, with 17 bases between. In germline, CDR1 is LNHDA, CDR2 SQIVND (reference sequence). DNA of the CDR3: TGTGCCAGTACCCAGGGCGGGCTCGACGCTTTCTTT. This encodes CASTQGGLDAFF. The full variable domain, in which reference TRBV19 and TRBJ1-1 provide the parts outside the CDR3, is DGGITQSPKYLFRKEGQNVTLSCEQNLNHDAMYWYRQDPGQGLRLIYYSQIVNDFQKGDIAEGYSVSREKKESFPLTVTSAQKNPTAFYLCASTQGGLDAFFGQGTRLTVV.

The sample holds many counts of this clone. A read error may account for a junction end that differs from germline. This chain links TRBV27 with TRBJ2-2; a possible D gene is TRBD2 (5 bases). CDR3 length: 16 amino acids. Per germline, CDR1 MNHEY and CDR2 SMNVEV (reference sequence). The CDR3 DNA follows: TGTGCCGGCAGTTTAGGGTGGGGAGAGGGTACCGGGGAGCTGTTTTTT. It translates to CAGSLGWGEGTGELFF.

This sequence joins TRBV9 and TRBJ1-6, with 8 bases aligning to TRBD1. Germline V gene sequence: CDR1 SGDLS, CDR2 YYNGEE. With V trimmed by 3 bases and J by 11 bases, 13 bases remained unmatched. The CDR3 extends over 16 amino acids. The CDR3 sequence is CASSEGSGGAGPPLHF. The CDR3 DNA sequence: TGTGCCAGCAGCGAGGGTTCAGGGGGCGCGGGTCCACCCCTCCACTTT. Supplemented by reference TRBV9 and TRBJ1-6, the full variable domain reads DSGVTQTPKHLITATGQRVTLRCSPRSGDLSVYWYQQSLDQGLQFLIQYYNGEERAKGNILERFSAQQFPDLHSELNLSSLELGDSALYFCASSEGSGGAGPPLHFGNGTRLTVT.